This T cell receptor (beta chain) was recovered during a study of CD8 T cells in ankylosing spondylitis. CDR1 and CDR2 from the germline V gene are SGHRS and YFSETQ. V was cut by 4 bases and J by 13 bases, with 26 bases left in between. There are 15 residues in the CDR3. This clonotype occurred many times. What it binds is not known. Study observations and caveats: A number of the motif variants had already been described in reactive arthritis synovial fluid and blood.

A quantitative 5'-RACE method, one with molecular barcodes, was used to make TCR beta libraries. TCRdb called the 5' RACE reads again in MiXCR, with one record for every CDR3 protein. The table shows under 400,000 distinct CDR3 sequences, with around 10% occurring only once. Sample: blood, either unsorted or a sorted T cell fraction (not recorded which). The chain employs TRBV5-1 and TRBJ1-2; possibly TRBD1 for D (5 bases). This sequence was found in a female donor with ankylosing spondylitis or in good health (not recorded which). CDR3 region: CASSGRDRDPRSCTF. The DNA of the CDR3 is TGCGCCAGCAGCGGCCGGGACCGAGATCCTAGATCATGCACCTTC.